What follows are 2 T cell receptor beta chains derived from one specimen sequenced in a study of PD-L1 blockade in urothelial cancer. Method: immunoSEQ multiplex PCR; TCRdb's copy keeps in-frame clones and lacks some. The sample has approximately 100,000 clones; approximately 85% are singletons. Specimen: PBMCs, collected around atezolizumab (anti-PD-L1) treatment. These receptors were obtained from a man aged 45 to 65 with urothelial cancer.

The chain couples TRBV10-1 to TRBJ2-4, with TRBD1 matching over 8 bases. The germline V gene has CDR1 WNHNN and CDR2 SYGVQD (reference sequence). This CDR3 is built from 13 residues. V lost 2 bases to trimming and J lost 9 bases; unmatched junction nucleotides: 3. CDR3 residues: CASSEPGGGIQYF. The CDR3 region has the DNA TGCGCCAGCAGTGAGCCAGGGGGCGGCATTCAGTACTTC.

The chain carries TRBV9 and TRBJ2-7; a weak D match, TRBD2 (6 bases). Germline V gene data show CDR1 as SGDLS and CDR2 as YYNGEE. With 0 bases removed from V and 2 bases from J, the gap between germline ends came to 9 bases. The CDR3 totals 14 residues. The CDR3 loop is CASSVATGAYEQYF. The CDR3 DNA is TGTGCCAGCAGCGTAGCTACGGGGGCCTACGAGCAGTACTTC.